The 28 T cell receptor beta chains below were found in one sample sequenced in a study of cytomegalovirus exposure and HLA in healthy donors. Both 60 Vbeta primers and 13 Jbeta primers went into the PCR. Assay: immunoSEQ multiplex PCR; the TCRdb copy retains only in-frame clones and omits some. Of around 130,000 clones listed, approximately 81% are singletons. The sample comprised PBMCs. Receptors were obtained from a man in his late teens or twenties in good health and CMV-seronegative.

This chain links TRBV6-5 with TRBJ1-5, with D maybe TRBD1 (5 bases). The V end lost 9 bases, the J end lost 4 bases, and 10 bases lay between the germline ends. This CDR3 region has 12 residues. From germline, CDR1 is MNHEY and CDR2 SVGAGI. CDR3 nucleotides: TGTGCCAGTCGGACACAAAATCAGCCCCAGCATTTT. It is translated as CASRTQNQPQHF.

The rearrangement joins TRBV7-6 to TRBJ2-1, with 11 bases lining up with TRBD1. After removal of 3 bases from V and 5 bases from J, the junction contained 6 bases not matched to a gene. Per germline, CDR1 SGHVS and CDR2 FNYEAQ. The CDR3 has 16 residues. For the CDR3, the DNA is TGTGCCAGCAGCTTGGTAGGACAGGGGGCAGACAATGAGCAGTTCTTC. Translation: CASSLVGQGADNEQFF.

The chain uses TRBV11-3 and TRBJ1-2; D call uncertain. The CDR3 covers 12 residues. V lost 6 bases to trimming and J lost 8 bases, with 13 bases between them. CDR1 and CDR2 (germline): SGHNT, YENEEA. Written as DNA, the CDR3 is TGTGCCAGCAGTTCCCGGGGTAAGGGCTACACCTTC. Translating it yields CASSSRGKGYTF.

This chain's CDR3 is CAISEQGAGNEQYV. In DNA form, the CDR3 reads TGTGCCATCAGTGAGCAGGGCGCCGGCAACGAGCAGTACGTC. The chain has TRBV10-3 and TRBJ2-7; D possibly corresponds to TRBD1 (5 bases). The CDR3 is made up of 14 amino acids. Per germline, CDR1 ENHRY and CDR2 SYGVKD. Trimming removed 2 bases at V and 5 bases at J, with 13 bases between.

In nucleotides, the CDR3 is TGTGCCAGCAGCGACAGTCCCAGGGATGGCTACACCTTC. Translated: CASSDSPRDGYTF. This chain connects TRBV9 to TRBJ1-2, with a weak D call TRBD1 (5 bases). V was shortened by 3 bases and J by 6 bases, with 12 bases between the two germline ends. The CDR3 has 13 residues. Looked up from germline, CDR1 is SGDLS and CDR2 is YYNGEE.

This clone was observed at least ten times. The chain employs TRBV11-2 and TRBJ1-5; D is unresolved. The CDR3 consists of 15 residues. Deletions cut 5 bases from V and 1 base from J, with 12 bases between. Germline values: CDR1 SGHAT, CDR2 FQNNGV. CDR3 nucleotide sequence: TGTGCCAGCAGCCTCGCCCACAGCAGCAATCAGCCCCAGCATTTT. Protein: CASSLAHSSNQPQHF.

The chain joins TRBV5-1 to TRBJ1-1; 7 nucleotides agree with TRBD1. Trimming took 4 bases from V and 7 from J; bases not matched to a gene: 10. This CDR3 is built from 14 residues. CDR1 and CDR2 (germline): SGHRS, YFSETQ. CDR3 in DNA: TGCGCCAGCAGCCCTACACAGGGGTTAAATGAAGCTTTCTTT. Amino acids: CASSPTQGLNEAFF.

V usage is TRBV4-2 and J usage is TRBJ2-5; possible D gene TRBD2, 5 bases. The J call may be faulty, since TRBJ2-7 better matches the DNA end. This CDR3 is 16 amino acids long. Germline assignment: CDR1 LGHNA and CDR2 YNFKEQ. DNA for the CDR3: TGTGCCAGCAGCCAAGTCCCGAATGAGGGTTACTACGAGCAGTACTTC. Protein product: CASSQVPNEGYYEQYF.

The chain combines TRBV29-1 with TRBJ1-6; 11 nucleotides align to TRBD1. The V and J ends lost 7 bases and 9 bases, in that order; junction bases with no gene match: 2. The germline V gene encodes CDR1 SQVTM and CDR2 ANQGSEA. The CDR3 consists of 12 residues. The CDR3, as DNA: TGCAGCGCCGGGACAGGGGGTTCACCCCTCCACTTT. This translates into CSAGTGGSPLHF.

V is TRBV4-3 and J is TRBJ2-1, with TRBD2 identical over 9 bases. The CDR3 sequence is 17 residues long. Germline values: CDR1 LGHNA, CDR2 YSLEER. The V and J ends lost 0 bases and 4 bases, in that order; junction bases with no gene match: 7. The CDR3, as DNA: TGCGCCAGCAGCCAAGATCTGACTAGCGGTTCTTACAATGAGCAGTTCTTC. Encoded protein: CASSQDLTSGSYNEQFF.

The chain uses TRBV2 and TRBJ2-3, with 9 bases fitting TRBD1. The CDR3 is made up of 14 amino acids. V was pared by 8 bases and J by 2 bases, with 5 bases of the junction left unmatched. Germline V gene data show CDR1 as SNHLY and CDR2 as FYNNEI. CDR3 loop: CASHRGLSTDTQYF. CDR3 nucleotide sequence: TGTGCCAGCCACAGGGGGCTTTCCACAGATACGCAGTATTTT.

This clone has more than one count but fewer than ten. The V call is TRBV4-1, the J call TRBJ1-4, with 7 bases lining up with TRBD1. J was trimmed by 5 bases and V by 4 bases; bases with no gene match: 10. Germline V gives CDR1 MGHRA, CDR2 YSYEKL. The CDR3 covers 16 residues. CDR3 nucleotide sequence: TGCGCCAGCAGCCCCTCCCCAGGGACAGCGAATGAAAAACTGTTTTTT. Protein sequence: CASSPSPGTANEKLFF.

The J gene is TRBJ2-1, the V gene TRBV10-1; 10 positions match TRBD1. The CDR3 length is 13 residues. The V gene end was trimmed by 4 bases and the J gene end by 14 bases; junction bases not matched to a gene: 8. Germline CDR1 is WNHNN and CDR2 is SYGVQD (reference sequence). The CDR3 sequence: CASSATIGQGEFF. CDR3 DNA sequence: TGCGCCAGCAGTGCCACCATAGGACAGGGGGAGTTCTTC.

The chain recombines TRBV27 with TRBJ1-5; no firm D call. V was shortened by 3 bases and J by 0 bases, with 18 bases between the two germline ends. The germline V gene has CDR1 MNHEY and CDR2 SMNVEV (reference sequence). The CDR3 has 18 residues. CDR3 loop: CASSFRGSRVYSNQPQHF. The CDR3, as DNA: TGTGCCAGCAGTTTCCGAGGGAGTAGGGTATATAGCAATCAGCCCCAGCATTTT.

The chain is built from TRBV7-9 and TRBJ2-3; perhaps TRBD2 as D (7 bases). Germline CDR1 reads SEHNR; CDR2 reads FQNEAQ (reference sequence). V lost 5 bases, J lost 6 bases, and 18 bases lay in between. This CDR3 region has 15 residues. DNA for the CDR3: TGTGCCAGCAGCCGGGGGGCAGGTCCTGTTGATACGCAGTATTTT. This encodes CASSRGAGPVDTQYF.

This clone was observed a handful of times. This sequence joins TRBV1 and TRBJ2-7; TRBD2 is the table's D call and was not checked against the DNA. TRBV1 is an annotated pseudogene. This CDR3 contains 16 residues. This CDR3 reads CTSSQGGLVVSGEQYF. The CDR3 coding sequence is TGCACCAGCAGCCAAGGGGGACTAGTGGTATCGGGGGAGCAGTACTTC.

With regard to this clone: Its ends do not fully match the called genes, so a read error is possible. V usage is TRBV14 and J usage is TRBJ1-2; 9 bases align to TRBD1. This CDR3 has 14 amino acids. Germline V gives CDR1 SGHDN, CDR2 FVKESK. CDR3 protein: CAGSRTGVTYGYTF. CDR3 DNA: TGTGCCGGCAGCCGGACAGGGGTGACCTATGGCTACACCTTC.

The chain links TRBV30 to TRBJ1-3; 12 bases match TRBD1. V lost 3 bases and J lost 2; bases outside the gene matches: 5. Germline CDR1 reads GTSNPN; CDR2 reads SVGIG (reference sequence). The CDR3 has 16 residues. DNA of the CDR3: TGTGCCTGGAGGTTGCGGGACAGGGGGCCTGGAAACACCATATATTTT. This encodes CAWRLRDRGPGNTIYF. Full variable domain (rest looked up from reference TRBV30 and TRBJ1-3): SQTIHQWPATLVQPVGSPLSLECTVEGTSNPNLYWYRQAAGRGLQLLFYSVGIGQISSEVPQNLSASRPQDRQFILSSKKLLLSDSGFYLCAWRLRDRGPGNTIYFGEGSWLTVV.

V gene TRBV29-1 combines with J gene TRBJ2-7, with TRBD2 identical over 7 bases. V lost 7 bases, J lost 6 bases, and 12 bases stayed unmatched. The CDR3 contains 13 residues. Per the germline V gene, CDR1 is SQVTM and CDR2 is ANQGSEA. The CDR3 sequence is CSATSATGSEQYV. Written as DNA, the CDR3 is TGCAGCGCCACTAGCGCTACCGGCTCCGAGCAGTACGTC.

The chain uses TRBV19 and TRBJ2-2; 16 positions match TRBD2. The CDR3 has 18 residues. Germline V CDR1 and CDR2: LNHDA, SQIVND (reference sequence). V trimming: 8 bases; J trimming: 5 bases; junction bases outside the gene matches: 11. For the CDR3, the DNA is TGTGCCAGTTCGGGGGGACTAGCGGGAGGGAGAGATACCGGGGAGCTGTTTTTT. It codes for CASSGGLAGGRDTGELFF.

This clone has just a few counts. The rearrangement uses TRBV19 and TRBJ1-2; weak D call: TRBD1 (6 bases). V gave up 7 bases and J gave up 6 bases, with 24 bases separating them. Germline V gene lookup returns CDR1 LNHDA and CDR2 SQIVND (reference sequence). This CDR3 has 16 amino acids. CDR3 sequence: CASMRGAVGAKDGYTF. The CDR3 region has the DNA TGTGCCAGTATGAGGGGTGCGGTGGGGGCTAAGGATGGCTACACCTTC.

The chain employs TRBV5-5 and TRBJ2-7; D might be TRBD2 (6 bases). Germline CDR1 and CDR2: SGHKS and YYEKEE (reference sequence). V was trimmed by 3 bases and J by 0 bases, leaving 19 bases between them. The CDR3 contains 17 residues. CDR3 coding DNA: TGTGCCAGCAGCTGGCGGGACTCGCCGACGAGCTCCTACGAGCAGTACTTC. This encodes CASSWRDSPTSSYEQYF.

About this clone itself: The junction and the germline gene differ at one end; a read error may be behind it. This chain joins TRBV6-5 and TRBJ2-1; D remains ambiguous. The CDR3 sequence is 13 residues long. Germline V gene data show CDR1 as MNHEY and CDR2 as SVGAGI. The CDR3 DNA reads as TGTGCCAGCAGTTACTTGGAAGGCGGTGAGCGGTTCTTC. This gives the protein CASSYLEGGERFF.

CDR3 DNA sequence: TGTGCCAGCAGCTTAGAAATGACAGGGAACGGCTACACCTTC. It codes for CASSLEMTGNGYTF. The chain links TRBV7-2 to TRBJ1-2; 7 positions match TRBD1. The CDR3 sequence is 14 residues long. Unmatched junction bases numbered 7, after V lost 1 base and J lost 8 bases. Germline V CDR1 and CDR2: SGHTA, FQGNSA.

The chain carries TRBV7-9 and TRBJ1-1; TRBD1 matches at 8 bases. Per the germline V gene, CDR1 is SEHNR and CDR2 is FQNEAQ (reference sequence). Unmatched junction bases numbered 16, after V lost 2 bases and J lost 2 bases. This CDR3 contains 19 residues. The CDR3 nucleotides read TGTGCCAGCAGCTTACTTAGTTTTGGTCAGGGGGCGCCCAACACTGAAGCTTTCTTT. Translating gives CASSLLSFGQGAPNTEAFF.

This chain links TRBV6-5 with TRBJ1-6, with a weak D call TRBD1 (6 bases). V lost 2 bases and J 10 bases, leaving 15 bases between the germline ends. The CDR3 covers 15 residues. From germline, CDR1 is MNHEY and CDR2 SVGAGI. CDR3 coding DNA: TGTGCCAGCAGTTACGGGGAGAGGGGGGGGTCACCCCTCCACTTT. Protein product: CASSYGERGGSPLHF.

DNA for the CDR3: TGTGCCAGCAGTCCCGGGGGGTGGACCCAGTACTTC. It yields the protein CASSPGGWTQYF. This chain joins TRBV27 and TRBJ2-5, with 7 bases that match TRBD2. Germline values: CDR1 MNHEY, CDR2 SMNVEV (reference sequence). After removal of 5 bases from V and 7 bases from J, the junction contained 4 bases not matched to a gene. The CDR3 runs to 12 residues.

A few counts support this clone. V gene TRBV30 combines with J gene TRBJ1-1; D ambiguous. Trimming left V 1 base short and J 2 bases short, with 20 bases between. The germline V gene encodes CDR1 GTSNPN and CDR2 SVGIG (reference sequence). CDR3 length equals 17 residues. The CDR3 DNA sequence: TGTGCCTGGAGTGGTCCATCTGCGGGGATAAAAAACACTGAAGCTTTCTTT. Amino acids: CAWSGPSAGIKNTEAFF.